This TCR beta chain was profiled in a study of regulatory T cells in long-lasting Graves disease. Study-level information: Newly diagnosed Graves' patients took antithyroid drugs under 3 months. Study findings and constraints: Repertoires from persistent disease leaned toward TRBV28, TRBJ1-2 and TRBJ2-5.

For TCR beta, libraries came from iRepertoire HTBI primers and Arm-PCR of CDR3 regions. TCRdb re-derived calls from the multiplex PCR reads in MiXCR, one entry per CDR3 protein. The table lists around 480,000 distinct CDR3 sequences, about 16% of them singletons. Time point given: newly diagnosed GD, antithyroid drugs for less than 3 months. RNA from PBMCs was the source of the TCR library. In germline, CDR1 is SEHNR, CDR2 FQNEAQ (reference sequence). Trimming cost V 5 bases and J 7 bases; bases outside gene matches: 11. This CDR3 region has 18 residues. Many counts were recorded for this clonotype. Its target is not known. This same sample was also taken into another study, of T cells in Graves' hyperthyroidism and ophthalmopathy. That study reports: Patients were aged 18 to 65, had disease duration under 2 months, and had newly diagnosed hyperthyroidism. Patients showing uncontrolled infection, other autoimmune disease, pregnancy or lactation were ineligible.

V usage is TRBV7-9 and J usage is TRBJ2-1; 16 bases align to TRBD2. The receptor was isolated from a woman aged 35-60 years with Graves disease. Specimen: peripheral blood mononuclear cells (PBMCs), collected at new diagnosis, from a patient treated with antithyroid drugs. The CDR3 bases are TGTGCCAGCAGCCGGGGACTAGCGGGGGGGCCGGTGTATAATGAGCAGTTCTTC. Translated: CASSRGLAGGPVYNEQFF.